These 9 T cell receptor delta chains originate from one sample sequenced in a study of Vδ1+ human thymocytes. No antigen has been assigned to these receptors. Extracted RNA was reverse transcribed into cDNA. The CDR3 regions were amplified by multiplex PCR from V-gene primers to a constant-region primer. TCRdb redid the clone calls on the multiplex PCR reads with CATT. The sample shows tens of thousands of delta-chain clones, roughly 16% of them seen only once. Study-wide points: In the thymus, TRG and TRD repertoires looked highly polyclonal with Gaussian CDR3 lengths.

The sequencing input was Vdelta1+ gamma-delta thymocytes from the thymus. Sample subset: FACS-sorted CD3+ TCRalphabeta- TCRVdelta1+ TCRVdelta2- thymocytes. The source is a girl under three years old who had congenital heart surgery.

The chain uses TRDV1 and TRDJ1; TRDD3 agrees at 12 bases. From germline, CDR1 is TSWWSYY and CDR2 QGS. This CDR3 spans 23 amino acids. The J segment lost 1 base and the V segment lost 2 bases, leaving 23 bases of the junction unmatched. The CDR3 loop reads CALGEATGGGRLLGDTRTDKLIF. The CDR3 DNA reads TGTGCTCTTGGGGAAGCCACCGGGGGCGGCCGGTTACTGGGGGATACACGCACCGATAAACTCATCTTT.

V gene TRDV1 combines with J gene TRDJ1; D may correspond to TRDD2 or TRDD3 (8 bases each). Germline lookup yields CDR1 TSWWSYY and CDR2 QGS. V gave up 2 bases and J gave up 0 bases, with 28 bases separating them. There are 21 residues in the CDR3. Here the CDR3 reads CALGETSYRELGDPYTDKLIF. CDR3 DNA sequence: TGTGCTCTTGGGGAAACTTCCTACAGAGAGCTGGGGGACCCGTACACCGATAAACTCATCTTT.

This clone showed up just a few times. The chain has TRDV1 and TRDJ1; D ambiguous. V lost 2 bases to trimming and J lost 1 base, with 14 bases between them. Per germline, CDR1 TSWWSYY and CDR2 QGS. This CDR3 has 16 amino acids. CDR3 sequence (DNA): TGTGCTCTTGGGGAAGACCCGCGGACCATCACCGATAAACTCATCTTT. Amino acids: CALGEDPRTITDKLIF.

This clone has just a few counts. The gene calls are TRDV1 and TRDJ1, with 12 bases fitting TRDD3. This CDR3 has 27 residues. V lost 0 bases and J lost 0; bases outside the gene matches: 32. The germline V gene encodes CDR1 TSWWSYY and CDR2 QGS. Here the CDR3 reads CALGELVVRSSLSKTGGYKSYTDKLIF. The CDR3 DNA sequence: TGTGCTCTTGGGGAACTGGTGGTGCGCTCTTCTCTCTCCAAAACTGGGGGATACAAGTCGTACACCGATAAACTCATCTTT.

As for this clone: A much larger clone differs by one base, so this may be a read error. The identical CDR3 is also encoded by other nucleotide sequences in the sample. V is TRDV2 and J is TRDJ1, with unresolved D. Deletions cut 7 bases from V and 6 bases from J, with 11 bases between. The CDR3 covers 11 residues. Germline values: CDR1 GEAIGNYY, CDR2 EKD. The CDR3 bases are TGTGCCTGCGACGCGACCTATAAACTCATCTTT. Translating it yields CACDATYKLIF.

This clone has more than one count but fewer than ten. The rearrangement uses TRDV1 and TRDJ1, with D possibly being TRDD3 (6 bases). CDR1 and CDR2 from the germline V gene are TSWWSYY and QGS. The ends were cut back, 3 bases at V and 0 bases at J, with 38 bases in the middle. The length of the CDR3 is 24 residues. The CDR3 protein is CALGESSLLGLTGSSHKDTDKLIF. CDR3 DNA: TGTGCTCTTGGGGAGTCATCCTTGCTTGGACTTACTGGGTCCTCTCATAAAGACACCGATAAACTCATCTTT.

This clone was observed a handful of times. The chain is built from TRDV1 and TRDJ1, with a tentative D call TRDD3 (9 bases). This CDR3 is built from 19 residues. V was clipped by 1 base and J by 3 bases, with 24 bases between them. Germline V lookup: CDR1 TSWWSYY, CDR2 QGS. The CDR3 nucleotides are TGTGCTCTTGGGGAACCTTCCTACAATCCCGGGGGATACTCCGATAAACTCATCTTT. Its translation is CALGEPSYNPGGYSDKLIF.

This chain links TRDV1 with TRDJ1; 8 nucleotides line up with TRDD3. V dropped 2 bases and J dropped 1; count of bases not matched to a gene: 15. The length of the CDR3 is 19 residues. Looked up from germline, CDR1 is TSWWSYY and CDR2 is QGS. The CDR3 is CALGEYGREGYECTDKLIF. The CDR3 nucleotides are TGTGCTCTTGGGGAATACGGTCGGGAGGGATACGAGTGCACCGATAAACTCATCTTT.

The chain combines TRDV2 with TRDJ1; TRDD3 aligns across 8 bases. CDR1 GEAIGNYY and CDR2 EKD come from the germline V gene. There are 19 residues in the CDR3. Trimming at V came to 1 base and at J to 2 bases, leaving 17 bases not matched to a gene. CDR3 sequence (DNA): TGTGCCTGTGACACTCGCGACGGAGTACTGGGGGTTAGGACCGATAAACTCATCTTT. This codes for CACDTRDGVLGVRTDKLIF.